Listed here are 4 T cell receptor beta chains from one sample, sequenced in a study of blood T cell repertoires in COVID-19. TCRdb's copy holds only in-frame clones and misses some; the assay was immunoSEQ multiplex PCR. The data show 110,000 to 150,000 clones, about 80% seen once. The sample taken for sequencing was PBMCs or T cells enriched from blood (not recorded which). The receptor source for this set is a woman aged 18-30 years who had been exposed to COVID-19.

The chain is built from TRBV15 and TRBJ1-5, with 7 bases that match TRBD1. The CDR3 length is 15 residues. V lost 4 bases, J lost 1 base, and 4 bases stayed unmatched. Germline values: CDR1 LNHNV, CDR2 YYDKDF (reference sequence). The CDR3 nucleotides are TGTGCCACCAGCACGGGACAGACCAGCAATCAGCCCCAGCATTTT. This sequence encodes CATSTGQTSNQPQHF.

This chain links TRBV19 with TRBJ2-1; 11 bases map to TRBD2. CDR3 length equals 17 residues. Trimming took 6 bases from V and 1 from J; bases not matched to a gene: 8. The V gene's germline CDR1 is LNHDA and CDR2 SQIVND (reference sequence). The CDR3 nucleotides read TGTGCCAGTAGCCGTAGCGGGAGGGCCAGGTCCTACAATGAGCAGTTCTTC. It yields the protein CASSRSGRARSYNEQFF.

The rearrangement links TRBV14 to TRBJ1-6, with 7 bases lining up with TRBD1. The CDR3 has 15 amino acids. The junction had 8 bases not matched to a gene; V was cut back by 5 bases and J by 7 bases. CDR1 and CDR2 from the germline V gene are SGHDN and FVKESK. CDR3 sequence (DNA): TGTGCCAGCAGCTCGGGACAGTGTTTGAATTCACCCCTCCACTTT. This sequence encodes CASSSGQCLNSPLHF. Filled out from reference TRBV14 and TRBJ1-6, the complete variable domain reads EAGVTQFPSHSVIEKGQTVTLRCDPISGHDNLYWYRRVMGKEIKFLLHFVKESKQDESGMPNNRFLAERTGGTYSTLKVQPAELEDSGVYFCASSSGQCLNSPLHFGNGTRLTVT.

The chain couples TRBV28 to TRBJ2-1, with 11 bases aligning to TRBD2. This CDR3 comprises 15 residues. From germline, CDR1 is MDHEN and CDR2 SYDVKM. V shed 6 bases and J 10 bases; nucleotides not matched to a gene: 11. The CDR3 sequence: CASRTGTSGVWEQFF. CDR3 in DNA: TGTGCCAGCAGAACCGGGACTAGCGGAGTTTGGGAGCAGTTCTTC.